Each of the 22 T cell receptor beta chains below was sequenced from the same sample in a study of control samples from healthy donors and cancer patients. TCRdb's table, derived via immunoSEQ multiplex PCR, lists solely in-frame clones and lacks some. The repertoire holds roughly 100,000 clones, 85% to 90% seen once, with 19% in the top ten. The sequenced material came from PBMCs. These TCRs come from a man aged 55-75 years with lung cancer.

This chain connects TRBV2 to TRBJ1-6; tentative D call: TRBD1 (6 bases). V gave up 6 bases and J gave up 8 bases, with 20 bases separating them. The CDR3 covers 16 residues. Germline values: CDR1 SNHLY, CDR2 FYNNEI. The CDR3 nucleotides read TGTGCCAGCAGATATTACTGGGGGGCGCGGGATTCACCCCTCCACTTT. This codes for CASRYYWGARDSPLHF.

CDR3 in DNA: TGTGCCAGCAGCTTAGATACAGGGAGCTATGGCTACACCTTC. Protein sequence: CASSLDTGSYGYTF. The chain carries TRBV7-2 and TRBJ1-2; maybe TRBD1 (6 bases). This CDR3 has 14 residues. Trimming took off 1 base at V and 4 bases at J, with 10 bases between the two ends. From germline, CDR1 is SGHTA and CDR2 FQGNSA.

The J gene is TRBJ2-3, the V gene TRBV7-3; D not resolved. V dropped 5 bases and J dropped 4 bases, with 16 bases sitting between them. The CDR3 totals 15 residues. From germline, CDR1 is SGHTA and CDR2 FQGTGA. The CDR3 DNA follows: TGTGCCAGCAGCCAAGGCGGCTCTACTCCAGATACGCAGTATTTT. This encodes CASSQGGSTPDTQYF.

V is TRBV3-1 (or the pseudogene TRBV3-2) and J is TRBJ2-1; maybe TRBD2 (5 bases). The CDR3 loop spans 17 amino acids. Germline-derived CDR1 and CDR2 are LGHDT and YNNKEL (reference sequence). Trimming took off 0 bases at V and 1 base at J, with 13 bases between the two ends. DNA of the CDR3: TGTGCCAGCAGCCAAGATGATATCGGGATTTCCTACAATGAGCAGTTCTTC. This translates into CASSQDDIGISYNEQFF.

The chain joins TRBV28 to TRBJ1-3; D possibly corresponds to TRBD1 (6 bases). The ends were cut back, 3 bases at V and 2 bases at J, with 17 bases in the middle. Germline V gives CDR1 MDHEN, CDR2 SYDVKM. This CDR3 spans 17 amino acids. The CDR3 spells CASSFPSSGEAGNTIYF. In DNA, the CDR3 is TGTGCCAGCAGTTTCCCCTCGTCAGGGGAAGCTGGAAACACCATATATTTT.

J is TRBJ1-2 and V is TRBV11-3; 9 nucleotides agree with TRBD1. V lost 5 bases and J lost 7; bases outside the gene matches: 8. This CDR3 region has 14 residues. CDR1 and CDR2 from the germline V gene are SGHNT and YENEEA. The CDR3 region is CASSPGTGLSGYTF. The CDR3 DNA is TGTGCCAGCAGCCCTGGGACAGGGCTTAGTGGCTACACCTTC.

The rearrangement uses TRBV10-2 and TRBJ1-3; D remains unclear. Germline V gene lookup returns CDR1 WSHSY and CDR2 SAAADI. The length of the CDR3 is 11 residues. Trimming left V 3 bases short and J 4 bases short, with 1 base between. The CDR3 DNA is TGCGCCAGCAGTGACGGAAACACCATATATTTT. Translation: CASSDGNTIYF.

The chain recombines TRBV5-4 with TRBJ1-2; 9 positions match TRBD1. V was pared by 4 bases and J by 2 bases, with 3 bases of the junction left unmatched. This CDR3 has 14 residues. The germline V gene encodes CDR1 SGHNT and CDR2 YYREEE (reference sequence). For the CDR3, the DNA is TGTGCCAGCAGCGCCGGGACAGGGAACTATGGCTACACCTTC. Translating it yields CASSAGTGNYGYTF. The full variable domain, in which reference TRBV5-4 and TRBJ1-2 provide the parts outside the CDR3, is ETGVTQSPTHLIKTRGQQVTLRCSSQSGHNTVSWYQQALGQGPQFIFQYYREEENGRGNFPPRFSGLQFPNYSSELNVNALELDDSALYLCASSAGTGNYGYTFGSGTRLTVV.

V usage is TRBV7-9 and J usage is TRBJ2-7; TRBD1 aligns across 11 bases. This CDR3 contains 14 residues. The V and J ends lost 4 bases and 3 bases, in that order; junction bases with no gene match: 2. Germline V CDR1 and CDR2: SEHNR, FQNEAQ (reference sequence). The CDR3 loop reads CASSWDRGDYEQYF. CDR3 in DNA: TGTGCCAGCAGCTGGGACAGGGGGGACTACGAGCAGTACTTC. Full variable domain (missing parts from reference TRBV7-9 and TRBJ2-7): DTGVSQNPRHKITKRGQNVTFRCDPISEHNRLYWYRQTLGQGPEFLTYFQNEAQLEKSRLLSDRFSAERPKGSFSTLEIQRTEQGDSAMYLCASSWDRGDYEQYFGPGTRLTVT.

The chain employs TRBV9 and TRBJ1-5; no firm D call. The CDR3 loop spans 15 amino acids. Trimming took off 0 bases at V and 0 bases at J, with 7 bases between the two ends. From germline, CDR1 is SGDLS and CDR2 YYNGEE. CDR3 nucleotide sequence: TGTGCCAGCAGCGTAGGGCCCTATAGCAATCAGCCCCAGCATTTT. It encodes CASSVGPYSNQPQHF.

This chain joins TRBV9 and TRBJ1-1, with unresolved D. The CDR3 loop spans 13 amino acids. Deletions cut 0 bases from V and 0 bases from J, with 3 bases between. Germline V gene lookup returns CDR1 SGDLS and CDR2 YYNGEE. This chain's CDR3 is CASSVGMNTEAFF. The CDR3 nucleotides read TGTGCCAGCAGCGTAGGAATGAACACTGAAGCTTTCTTT.

The chain couples TRBV3-1 (or the pseudogene TRBV3-2) to TRBJ1-1, with D possibly matching TRBD1 (5 bases). The V gene's germline CDR1 is LGHDT and CDR2 YNNKEL (reference sequence). The CDR3 contains 14 residues. The V end was cut by 4 bases, the J end by 5 bases, with 14 bases between. In DNA form, the CDR3 reads TGTGCCAGCAGCCTGCCCGGGGCAGTAACTGAAGCTTTCTTT. Amino acid sequence: CASSLPGAVTEAFF.

The V call is TRBV27, the J call TRBJ1-1; D gene ambiguous. This CDR3 is built from 13 residues. Trimming removed 7 bases at V and 1 base at J, with 10 bases between. From germline, CDR1 is MNHEY and CDR2 SMNVEV (reference sequence). CDR3 sequence (DNA): TGTGCCAGCAAGAAGGGTTCGAACACTGAAGCTTTCTTT. Protein product: CASKKGSNTEAFF.

V is TRBV7-3 and J is TRBJ1-6; D may be TRBD1 (6 bases). This CDR3 comprises 16 residues. Trimming removed 1 base at V and 7 bases at J, with 14 bases between. Germline loops: CDR1 SGHTA, CDR2 FQGTGA. The CDR3 DNA reads as TGTGCCAGCAGCTTAATGCCCTGGGACACCAATTCACCCCTCCACTTT. Its translation: CASSLMPWDTNSPLHF.

The chain recombines TRBV4-2 with TRBJ1-4; 10 positions match TRBD1. The CDR3 covers 14 residues. Looked up from germline, CDR1 is LGHNA and CDR2 is YNFKEQ. V was clipped by 4 bases and J by 7 bases; unmatched bases: 3. The CDR3 sequence: CASSPDRGGEKLFF. The CDR3 nucleotides read TGTGCCAGCAGCCCGGACAGGGGGGGTGAAAAACTGTTTTTT.

The rearrangement links TRBV4-1 to TRBJ2-7; D is perhaps TRBD2 (6 bases). Between the trimmed V and J ends, which lost 1 base and 4 bases, there was a span of 11 bases. Looked up from germline, CDR1 is MGHRA and CDR2 is YSYEKL. The CDR3 sequence is 14 residues long. The chain's CDR3 is CASSQGGKIYEQYF. The CDR3 nucleotides read TGCGCCAGCAGCCAAGGCGGGAAGATTTACGAGCAGTACTTC.

The V call is TRBV6-5, the J call TRBJ2-2; TRBD1 agrees at 7 bases. The CDR3 runs to 13 residues. From germline, CDR1 is MNHEY and CDR2 SVGAGI. The ends lost 6 bases at V and 6 bases at J; junction bases unmatched: 4. CDR3 amino acids: CASRTTGAGELFF. CDR3 nucleotides: TGTGCCAGCAGAACCACAGGGGCCGGGGAGCTGTTTTTT.

The chain has TRBV12-3 or TRBV12-4 and TRBJ2-2, with D hard to call. Trimming shortened V by 10 bases and J by 6 bases, and 15 bases separated the two germline ends. The CDR3 has 13 amino acids. The CDR3 coding sequence is TGTGCCACCCTTATCTCGCTTCCCGGGGAGCTGTTTTTT. It is translated as CATLISLPGELFF.

The chain recombines TRBV25-1 with TRBJ1-1; 10 nucleotides agree with TRBD1. This CDR3 spans 16 amino acids. Germline loops: CDR1 MGHDK, CDR2 SYGVNS. V was clipped by 4 bases and J by 5 bases; unmatched bases: 10. CDR3 sequence reads: CASSADRQGAQTEAFF. CDR3 bases: TGTGCCAGCAGTGCAGATCGACAGGGGGCGCAGACTGAAGCTTTCTTT.

The genes are TRBV5-1 and TRBJ2-1; possibly TRBD2 for D (6 bases). The CDR3 is 17 amino acids. Per germline, CDR1 SGHRS and CDR2 YFSETQ. V lost 4 bases and J 0 bases, leaving 17 bases between the germline ends. This CDR3 reads CASSLGTAYTSYNEQFF. In DNA form, the CDR3 reads TGCGCCAGCAGCCTCGGGACTGCCTACACCTCCTACAATGAGCAGTTCTTC.

The chain couples TRBV3-1 (or the pseudogene TRBV3-2) to TRBJ1-6; 11 nucleotides line up with TRBD1. The CDR3 loop spans 17 amino acids. The ends lost 0 bases at V and 7 bases at J; junction bases unmatched: 5. Germline-derived CDR1 and CDR2 are LGHDT and YNNKEL (reference sequence). The CDR3 protein is CASSQDNGQGANSPLHF. In DNA form, the CDR3 reads TGTGCCAGCAGCCAAGATAACGGACAGGGGGCCAATTCACCCCTCCACTTT.

Concerning this clone: Distinct nucleotide sequences in the sample also encode this CDR3. The V call is TRBV7-9, the J call TRBJ2-3; D is possibly TRBD2 (6 bases). This CDR3 has 15 residues. Per germline, CDR1 SEHNR and CDR2 FQNEAQ (reference sequence). The ends were cut back, 4 bases at V and 3 bases at J, with 14 bases in the middle. CDR3 protein: CASSSGLLSTDTQYF. The CDR3 DNA follows: TGTGCCAGCAGCTCGGGACTTCTAAGTACAGATACGCAGTATTTT.